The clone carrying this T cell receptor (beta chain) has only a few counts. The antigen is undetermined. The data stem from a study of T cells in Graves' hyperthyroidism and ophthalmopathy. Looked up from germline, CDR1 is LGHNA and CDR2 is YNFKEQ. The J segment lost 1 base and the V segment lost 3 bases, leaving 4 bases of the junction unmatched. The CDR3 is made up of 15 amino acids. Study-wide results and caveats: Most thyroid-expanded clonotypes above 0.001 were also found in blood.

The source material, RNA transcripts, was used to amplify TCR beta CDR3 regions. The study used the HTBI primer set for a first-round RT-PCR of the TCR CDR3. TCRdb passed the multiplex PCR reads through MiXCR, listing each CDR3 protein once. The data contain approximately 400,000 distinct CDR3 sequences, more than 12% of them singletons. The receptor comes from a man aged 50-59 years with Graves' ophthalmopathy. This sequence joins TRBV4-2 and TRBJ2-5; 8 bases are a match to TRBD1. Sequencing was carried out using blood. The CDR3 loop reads CASSQGQDRQETQYF. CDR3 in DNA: TGTGCCAGCAGCCAGGGACAGGATCGCCAAGAGACCCAGTACTTC.